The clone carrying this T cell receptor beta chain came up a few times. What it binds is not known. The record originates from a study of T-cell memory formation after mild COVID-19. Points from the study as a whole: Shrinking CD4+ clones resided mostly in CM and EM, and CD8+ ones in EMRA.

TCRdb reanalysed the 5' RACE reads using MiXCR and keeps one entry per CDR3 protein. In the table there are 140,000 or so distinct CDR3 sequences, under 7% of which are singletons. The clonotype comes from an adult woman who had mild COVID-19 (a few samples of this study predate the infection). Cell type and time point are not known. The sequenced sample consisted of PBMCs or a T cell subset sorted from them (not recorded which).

CDR3 residues: CATSDQTGGTKQETQYF. In DNA, the CDR3 is TGTGCCACCAGTGACCAGACAGGGGGCACAAAACAAGAGACCCAGTACTTC. This chain connects TRBV24-1 to TRBJ2-5; 10 bases are shared with TRBD1. Losses at the gene ends were 4 bases for V and 2 bases for J; bases not matched to a gene: 9. The CDR3 totals 17 residues. The germline gives CDR1 KGHDR, CDR2 SFDVKD.